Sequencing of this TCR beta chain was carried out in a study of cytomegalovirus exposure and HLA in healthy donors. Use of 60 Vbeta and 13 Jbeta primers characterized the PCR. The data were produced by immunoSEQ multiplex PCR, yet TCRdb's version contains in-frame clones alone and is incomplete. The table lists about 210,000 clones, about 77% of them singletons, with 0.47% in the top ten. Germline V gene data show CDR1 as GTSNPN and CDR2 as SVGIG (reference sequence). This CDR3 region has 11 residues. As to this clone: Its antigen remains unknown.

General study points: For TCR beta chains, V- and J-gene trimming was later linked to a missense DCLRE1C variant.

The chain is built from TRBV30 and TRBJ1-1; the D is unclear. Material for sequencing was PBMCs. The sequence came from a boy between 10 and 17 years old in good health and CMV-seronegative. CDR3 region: CVSSVSAEAFF. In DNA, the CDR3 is TGTGTCTCAAGTGTGTCCGCTGAAGCTTTCTTT.